These 31 T cell receptor beta chains came from one sample sequenced in a study of blood T cell repertoires in COVID-19 (dated by TCRdb to about 2020). The protocol used for the library was the immunoSEQ multiplex PCR assay. The source is immuneACCESS, and TCRdb retained only in-frame sequences with V and J called. Part of the clones is not carried over; for the studies checked, unresolved V genes explain less than half of this, and the remainder is unexplained. The sample yields 65,000 to 90,000 clones; about 80% were counted once. Over 25% of the sample belongs to the ten largest clones. The sample consisted of peripheral blood. These receptor sequences come from a human donor in a cohort sampled during active COVID-19.

This clone was recorded once. This chain uses TRBV5-4 with TRBJ2-1, with D possibly TRBD2 on 5 matching bases. The V gene's germline CDR1 is SGHNT and CDR2 YYREEE (reference sequence). The CDR3 extends over 15 amino acids. V was cut by 0 bases and J by 4 bases, with 11 bases left in between. CDR3 loop: CASSLGLAGYNEQFF. The CDR3 nucleotides read TGTGCCAGCAGCTTGGGGCTAGCAGGATACAATGAGCAGTTCTTC. The variable domain in full, completed from reference TRBV5-4 and TRBJ2-1, reads ETGVTQSPTHLIKTRGQQVTLRCSSQSGHNTVSWYQQALGQGPQFIFQYYREEENGRGNFPPRFSGLQFPNYSSELNVNALELDDSALYLCASSLGLAGYNEQFFGPGTRLTVL.

The chain recombines TRBV19 with TRBJ2-3; the match to TRBD2 covers 9 bases. From germline, CDR1 is LNHDA and CDR2 SQIVND (reference sequence). The CDR3 covers 15 residues. V lost 4 bases to trimming and J lost 5 bases; unmatched junction nucleotides: 7. CDR3 in DNA: TGTGCCAGTAGTAGGCCGGCGGGGGGGCAAGATACGCAGTATTTT. Protein sequence: CASSRPAGGQDTQYF.

The V and J genes are TRBV7-2 and TRBJ2-1; 8 bases agree with TRBD2. V trimming: 2 bases; J trimming: 0 bases; junction bases outside the gene matches: 6. This CDR3 has 17 residues. The germline gives CDR1 SGHTA, CDR2 FQGNSA. CDR3 DNA sequence: TGTGCCAGCAGCTTACGAGCGGGGGCCTCCTCCTACAATGAGCAGTTCTTC. Translating gives CASSLRAGASSYNEQFF. The entire variable domain, with the rest obtained from reference TRBV7-2 and TRBJ2-1, is as follows: GAGVSQSPSNKVTEKGKDVELRCDPISGHTALYWYRQSLGQGLEFLIYFQGNSAPDKSGLPSDRFSAERTGGSVSTLTIQRTQQEDSAVYLCASSLRAGASSYNEQFFGPGTRLTVL.

This sequence joins TRBV5-6 and TRBJ1-2; TRBD1 aligns across 7 bases. With V trimmed by 4 bases and J by 3 bases, 9 bases remained unmatched. CDR1 SGHDT and CDR2 YYEEEE come from the germline V gene. The CDR3 extends over 15 amino acids. The chain's CDR3 is CASSGTVEGDYGYTF. CDR3 DNA: TGTGCCAGCAGCGGGACAGTTGAGGGCGACTATGGCTACACCTTC.

This clone was seen a single time. The V call is TRBV19, the J call TRBJ1-2; 7 bases match TRBD1. V lost 6 bases, J lost 4 bases, and 14 bases stayed unmatched. Germline loops: CDR1 LNHDA, CDR2 SQIVND (reference sequence). This CDR3 is 16 amino acids long. Here the CDR3 reads CASSFGTAERRYGYTF. CDR3 sequence (DNA): TGTGCCAGTAGCTTCGGGACAGCCGAGCGGCGCTATGGCTACACCTTC.

The chain links TRBV9 to TRBJ2-7; the match to TRBD2 covers 10 bases. Trimming at V came to 2 bases and at J to 4 bases, leaving 6 bases not matched to a gene. CDR3 length: 15 residues. CDR1 is SGDLS and CDR2 is YYNGEE in the germline V gene. CDR3 DNA sequence: TGTGCCAGCAGCGTGAGCGGGGGGGCCGCATACGAGCAGTACTTC. Amino acids: CASSVSGGAAYEQYF.

The V and J genes are TRBV7-2 and TRBJ2-2, with D possibly being TRBD2 (6 bases). Trimming took off 0 bases at V and 4 bases at J, with 9 bases between the two ends. Germline V gives CDR1 SGHTA, CDR2 FQGNSA. CDR3 length: 15 amino acids. CDR3 in DNA: TGTGCCAGCAGCTTAGCGCGGAGGGCCACCGGGGAGCTGTTTTTT. It translates to CASSLARRATGELFF.

The chain has TRBV24-1 and TRBJ2-3, with TRBD2 matching over 10 bases. Losses at the gene ends were 7 bases for V and 6 bases for J; bases not matched to a gene: 21. The germline gives CDR1 KGHDR, CDR2 SFDVKD. The CDR3 loop spans 19 amino acids. This CDR3 is CATSQAGESGLASGDTQYF. The CDR3 DNA is TGTGCCACCAGCCAGGCAGGGGAATCGGGACTAGCGTCGGGTGATACGCAGTATTTT.

V usage is TRBV6-6 and J usage is TRBJ2-7; possibly TRBD2 for D (7 bases). This CDR3 contains 13 residues. V was trimmed by 8 bases and J by 1 base, leaving 12 bases between them. Germline V gives CDR1 MNHNY, CDR2 SVGAGI (reference sequence). Written as DNA, the CDR3 is TGTGCCAGCGGGGGGGGCGCGTCCTACGAGCAGTACTTC. It encodes CASGGGASYEQYF.

This clone was detected only a few times. The gene calls are TRBV19 and TRBJ2-2, with a tentative D call TRBD2 (5 bases). Trimming removed 7 bases at V and 9 bases at J, with 21 bases between. This CDR3 is built from 15 residues. Germline CDR1 is LNHDA and CDR2 is SQIVND (reference sequence). The CDR3 DNA reads as TGTGCCAGTAATCTGAACGGGGTACAGACCCGGGAGCTGTTTTTT. Protein product: CASNLNGVQTRELFF.

This clone appeared a few times. The rearrangement links TRBV5-1 to TRBJ2-1; unclear D gene. The germline V gene encodes CDR1 SGHRS and CDR2 YFSETQ. CDR3 size: 15 residues. V was shortened by 1 base and J by 1 base, with 9 bases between the two germline ends. The CDR3, as DNA: TGCGCCAGCAGCTTGTCCCTCCAGTCCTACAATGAGCAGTTCTTC. Protein sequence: CASSLSLQSYNEQFF.

The rearrangement joins TRBV5-1 to TRBJ2-1; 11 nucleotides agree with TRBD1. V was pared by 0 bases and J by 3 bases, with 2 bases of the junction left unmatched. Germline loops: CDR1 SGHRS, CDR2 YFSETQ. The CDR3 length is 16 residues. The CDR3 loop is CASSLGGTGGYNEQFF. CDR3 sequence (DNA): TGCGCCAGCAGCTTGGGAGGGACAGGGGGCTACAATGAGCAGTTCTTC.

The chain carries TRBV3-1 (or the pseudogene TRBV3-2) and TRBJ1-6; D gene uncertain. The CDR3 is made up of 12 amino acids. With 0 bases removed from V and 13 bases from J, the gap between germline ends came to 7 bases. Germline lookup yields CDR1 LGHDT and CDR2 YNNKEL (reference sequence). In DNA form, the CDR3 reads TGTGCCAGCAGCCAAGATAGAGGCCCCCTCCACTTT. Its protein product is CASSQDRGPLHF.

The chain has TRBV11-2 and TRBJ2-2; 12 bases line up with TRBD2. Looked up from germline, CDR1 is SGHAT and CDR2 is FQNNGV. This CDR3 has 16 amino acids. With 4 bases clipped from V and 3 bases from J, the junction kept 3 bases outside the gene matches. The CDR3 region is CASSYRLAGDTGELFF. DNA of the CDR3: TGTGCCAGCAGCTACCGACTAGCGGGGGACACCGGGGAGCTGTTTTTT.

The chain recombines TRBV11-2 with TRBJ1-1; D possibly corresponds to TRBD1 (5 bases). CDR3 length equals 13 residues. Looked up from germline, CDR1 is SGHAT and CDR2 is FQNNGV. Trimming took 7 bases from V and 3 from J, leaving 12 bases between them. The CDR3 sequence: CASTMIRDTEAFF. The CDR3 nucleotides read TGTGCCAGCACCATGATCAGGGACACTGAAGCTTTCTTT.

This clone appeared once. The V and J genes are TRBV19 and TRBJ1-1, with D possibly TRBD1 on 6 matching bases. CDR1 LNHDA and CDR2 SQIVND come from the germline V gene (reference sequence). V was clipped by 5 bases and J by 8 bases, with 15 bases between them. The CDR3 runs 13 residues. The DNA of the CDR3 is TGTGCCAGTAGTCTGAGGGAGGGGGTCGAAGCTTTCTTT. Residues: CASSLREGVEAFF.

The rearrangement links TRBV7-9 to TRBJ1-3; no firm D call. The CDR3 sequence is 15 residues long. Germline CDR1 and CDR2: SEHNR and FQNEAQ (reference sequence). V was pared by 2 bases and J by 0 bases, with 8 bases between. The CDR3 loop reads CASSLILNSGNTIYF. In DNA form, the CDR3 reads TGTGCCAGCAGCTTAATACTGAACTCTGGAAACACCATATATTTT.

The chain joins TRBV6-5 to TRBJ1-2, with D maybe TRBD1 (6 bases). The CDR3 contains 13 residues. Germline CDR1 reads MNHEY; CDR2 reads SVGAGI. V lost 6 bases and J 6 bases, leaving 14 bases between the germline ends. CDR3 in DNA: TGTGCCAGCAGAAACAGGGCTTTGGATGGCTACACCTTC. Translating it yields CASRNRALDGYTF.

This rearrangement joins TRBV6-6 to TRBJ1-5; weak D call: TRBD1 (5 bases). V lost 8 bases to trimming and J lost 1 base, with 15 bases between them. This CDR3 is built from 15 residues. The germline V gene encodes CDR1 MNHNY and CDR2 SVGAGI (reference sequence). The CDR3, as DNA: TGTGCCAGCGGGGCTGAACCTGGGAGCAATCAGCCCCAGCATTTT. This translates into CASGAEPGSNQPQHF.

This clone has more than one count but fewer than ten. The chain combines TRBV27 with TRBJ1-2; 7 nucleotides align to TRBD1. Germline assignment: CDR1 MNHEY and CDR2 SMNVEV (reference sequence). The CDR3 covers 14 residues. With V trimmed by 6 bases and J by 4 bases, 8 bases remained unmatched. CDR3 region: CASRLNWDSYGYTF. CDR3 nucleotide sequence: TGTGCCAGCAGACTGAATTGGGACAGCTATGGCTACACCTTC.

This chain joins TRBV7-2 and TRBJ1-1; 8 nucleotides align to TRBD1. V lost 7 bases, J lost 4 bases, and 8 bases stayed unmatched. Germline-derived CDR1 and CDR2 are SGHTA and FQGNSA. There are 14 residues in the CDR3. The CDR3 DNA sequence: TGTGCCAGCAAGGACAGGGAAGAAGCCACTGAAGCTTTCTTT. Amino acid sequence: CASKDREEATEAFF. Full variable domain (rest looked up from reference TRBV7-2 and TRBJ1-1): GAGVSQSPSNKVTEKGKDVELRCDPISGHTALYWYRQSLGQGLEFLIYFQGNSAPDKSGLPSDRFSAERTGGSVSTLTIQRTQQEDSAVYLCASKDREEATEAFFGQGTRLTVV.

This chain uses TRBV7-9 with TRBJ2-1; 7 positions agree with TRBD1. The CDR3 runs to 14 residues. Germline CDR1 and CDR2: SEHNR and FQNEAQ (reference sequence). V lost 0 bases to trimming and J lost 8 bases; unmatched junction nucleotides: 4. CDR3 region: CASSLAGGGDEQFF. DNA of the CDR3: TGTGCCAGCAGCTTAGCAGGGGGCGGCGATGAGCAGTTCTTC.

The chain combines TRBV10-3 with TRBJ2-2, with 9 bases that match TRBD1. V shed 10 bases, J shed 3 bases, and the junction held 3 bases outside the gene matches. Per germline, CDR1 ENHRY and CDR2 SYGVKD. The CDR3 has 13 residues. CDR3: CASRDRDTGELFF. CDR3 DNA: TGTGCCAGTAGGGACAGGGACACCGGGGAGCTGTTTTTT.

The chain is built from TRBV6-2 or TRBV6-3 and TRBJ2-2; maybe TRBD1 (6 bases). V dropped 0 bases and J dropped 3 bases, with 14 bases sitting between them. Germline V gives CDR1 MNHEY, CDR2 SVGEGT. The CDR3 is 17 residues long. CDR3 residues: CASSYSAQGRDTGELFF. DNA of the CDR3: TGTGCCAGCAGTTACTCTGCCCAGGGGCGGGACACCGGGGAGCTGTTTTTT.

The chain links TRBV6-5 to TRBJ1-1; D call uncertain. Germline loops: CDR1 MNHEY, CDR2 SVGAGI. The CDR3 totals 13 residues. Trimming stripped 4 bases from V and 5 bases from J, with 11 bases between. CDR3 sequence: CASSSYTGTEAFF. CDR3 bases: TGTGCCAGCAGTTCCTATACGGGAACTGAAGCTTTCTTT.

This chain links TRBV18 with TRBJ2-5; D may be TRBD2 (6 bases). V lost 3 bases and J lost 2, with 16 bases in between. The V gene's germline CDR1 is KGHSH and CDR2 LQKENI. The CDR3 spans 16 residues. The CDR3: CASSPGLRGGQETQYF. The CDR3 DNA is TGTGCCAGCTCACCGGGGTTGAGGGGAGGTCAAGAGACCCAGTACTTC.

The V call is TRBV7-8, the J call TRBJ2-1; D is possibly TRBD2 (6 bases). Trimming pared 3 bases from V and 7 bases from J, leaving 16 bases between. CDR1 SGHVS and CDR2 FQNEAQ come from the germline V gene. The CDR3 totals 15 residues. Here the CDR3 DNA reads TGTGCCAGCAGCTTGGAGGGGAGAGCTTATAATGAGCAGTTCTTC. Amino acids: CASSLEGRAYNEQFF.

This chain connects TRBV10-3 to TRBJ1-5, with 7 nucleotides matching TRBD1. This CDR3 has 14 amino acids. CDR1 ENHRY and CDR2 SYGVKD come from the germline V gene. Trimming removed 2 bases from V and 6 bases from J; junction bases left unmatched: 4. CDR3 sequence (DNA): TGTGCCATCAGTGAGGACAGGGCGGTTCAGCCCCAGCATTTT. This encodes CAISEDRAVQPQHF.

This clone was counted a single time. The rearrangement joins TRBV19 to TRBJ2-2; tentatively, D is TRBD1 (6 bases). Germline V lookup: CDR1 LNHDA, CDR2 SQIVND (reference sequence). V was cut by 8 bases and J by 6 bases, with 16 bases left in between. This CDR3 is built from 14 residues. CDR3 amino acids: CASSQGRVSGELFF. In DNA form, the CDR3 reads TGTGCCAGTTCACAGGGTAGAGTTTCCGGGGAGCTGTTTTTT.

The rearrangement uses TRBV5-1 and TRBJ1-2; D might be TRBD1 (6 bases). Germline-derived CDR1 and CDR2 are SGHRS and YFSETQ. Trimming cost V 4 bases and J 8 bases, with 12 bases left between them. CDR3 size: 12 residues. The CDR3 sequence: CASSARGGGYTF. CDR3 bases: TGCGCCAGCAGCGCCAGGGGTGGCGGCTACACCTTC. The variable domain in full, completed from reference TRBV5-1 and TRBJ1-2, reads KAGVTQTPRYLIKTRGQQVTLSCSPISGHRSVSWYQQTPGQGLQFLFEYFSETQRNKGNFPGRFSGRQFSNSRSEMNVSTLELGDSALYLCASSARGGGYTFGSGTRLTVV.

The rearrangement joins TRBV27 to TRBJ2-7; no definite D call. The germline CDR1 and CDR2 sequences are MNHEY and SMNVEV (reference sequence). CDR3 length: 11 amino acids. Trimming removed 8 bases from V and 11 bases from J, with 16 bases in between. The CDR3 nucleotides read TGTGCCAGCCACTTAGGCGGAGAGGAGTACTTC. This gives the protein CASHLGGEEYF.